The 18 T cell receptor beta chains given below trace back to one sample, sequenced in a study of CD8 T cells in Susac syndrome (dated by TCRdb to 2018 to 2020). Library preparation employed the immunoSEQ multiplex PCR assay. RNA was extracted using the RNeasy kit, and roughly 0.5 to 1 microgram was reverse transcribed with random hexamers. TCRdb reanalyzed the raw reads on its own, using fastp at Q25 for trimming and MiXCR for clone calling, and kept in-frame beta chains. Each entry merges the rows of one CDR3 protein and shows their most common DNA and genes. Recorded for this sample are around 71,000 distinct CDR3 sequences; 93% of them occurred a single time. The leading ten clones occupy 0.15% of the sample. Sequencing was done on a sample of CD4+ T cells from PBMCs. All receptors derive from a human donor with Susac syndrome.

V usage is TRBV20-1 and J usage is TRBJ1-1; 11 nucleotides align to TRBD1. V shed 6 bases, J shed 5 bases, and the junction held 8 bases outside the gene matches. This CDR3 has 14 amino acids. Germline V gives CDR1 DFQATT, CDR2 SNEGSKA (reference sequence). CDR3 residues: CSARTGGAGTEAFF. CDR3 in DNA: TGCAGTGCCAGGACAGGGGGCGCTGGTACTGAAGCTTTCTTT.

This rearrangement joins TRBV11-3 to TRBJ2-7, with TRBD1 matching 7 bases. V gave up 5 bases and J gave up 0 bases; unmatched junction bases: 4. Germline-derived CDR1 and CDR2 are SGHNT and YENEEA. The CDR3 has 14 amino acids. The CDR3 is CASSDRDSSYEQYF. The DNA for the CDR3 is TGTGCCAGCAGCGATAGGGACAGCTCCTACGAGCAGTACTTC.

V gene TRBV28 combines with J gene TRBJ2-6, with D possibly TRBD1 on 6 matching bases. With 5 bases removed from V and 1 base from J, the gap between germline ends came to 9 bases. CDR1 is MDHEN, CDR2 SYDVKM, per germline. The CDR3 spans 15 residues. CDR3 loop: CASSLGGSGANVLTF. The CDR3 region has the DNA TGTGCCAGCAGTCTAGGGGGTTCTGGGGCCAACGTCCTGACTTTC.

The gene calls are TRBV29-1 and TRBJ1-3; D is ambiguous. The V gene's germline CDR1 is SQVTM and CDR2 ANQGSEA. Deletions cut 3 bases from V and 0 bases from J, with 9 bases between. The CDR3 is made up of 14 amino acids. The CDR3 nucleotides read TGCAGCGTTGAGCTCGGGATCTCTGGAAACACCATATATTTT. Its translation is CSVELGISGNTIYF.

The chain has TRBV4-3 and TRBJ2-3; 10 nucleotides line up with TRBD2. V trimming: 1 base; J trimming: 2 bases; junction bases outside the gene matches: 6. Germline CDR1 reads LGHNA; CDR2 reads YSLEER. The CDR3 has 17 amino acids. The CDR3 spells CASSQAPGLASTDTQYF. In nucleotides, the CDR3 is TGCGCCAGCAGCCAAGCTCCGGGACTAGCGTCCACAGATACGCAGTATTTT.

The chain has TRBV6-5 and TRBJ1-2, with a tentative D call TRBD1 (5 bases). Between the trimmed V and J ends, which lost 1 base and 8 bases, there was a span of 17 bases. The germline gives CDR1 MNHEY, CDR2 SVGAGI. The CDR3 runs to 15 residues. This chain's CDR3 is CASSYFRELSYGYTF. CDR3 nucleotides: TGTGCCAGCAGTTACTTCAGGGAATTATCCTACGGCTACACCTTC.

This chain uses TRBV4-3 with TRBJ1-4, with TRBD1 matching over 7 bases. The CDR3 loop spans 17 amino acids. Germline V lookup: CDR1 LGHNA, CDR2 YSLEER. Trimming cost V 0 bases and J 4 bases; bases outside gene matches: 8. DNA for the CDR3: TGCGCCAGCAGCCAAGATCTAAGCCGGGACAGTAATGAAAAACTGTTTTTT. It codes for CASSQDLSRDSNEKLFF.

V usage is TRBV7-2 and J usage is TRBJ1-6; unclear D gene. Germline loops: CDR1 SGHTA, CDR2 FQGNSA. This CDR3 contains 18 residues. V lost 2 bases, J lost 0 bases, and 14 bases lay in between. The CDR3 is CASSLHAAVGSYNSPLHF. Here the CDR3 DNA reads TGTGCCAGCAGCTTACATGCAGCCGTTGGCTCCTATAATTCACCCCTCCACTTT.

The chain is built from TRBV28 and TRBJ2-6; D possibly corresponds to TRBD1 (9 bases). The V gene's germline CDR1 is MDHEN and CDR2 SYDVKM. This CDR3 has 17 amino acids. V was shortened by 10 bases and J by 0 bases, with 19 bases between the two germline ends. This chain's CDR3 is CATGGDRAISGANVLTF. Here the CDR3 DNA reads TGTGCCACCGGGGGGGACAGGGCGATCTCTGGGGCCAACGTCCTGACTTTC.

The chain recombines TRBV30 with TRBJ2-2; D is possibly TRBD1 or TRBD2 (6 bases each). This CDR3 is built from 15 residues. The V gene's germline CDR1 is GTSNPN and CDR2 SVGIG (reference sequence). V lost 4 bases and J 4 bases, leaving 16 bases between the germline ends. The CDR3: CAWNREVYSTGELFF. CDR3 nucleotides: TGTGCCTGGAACAGGGAGGTCTACAGCACCGGGGAGCTGTTTTTT.

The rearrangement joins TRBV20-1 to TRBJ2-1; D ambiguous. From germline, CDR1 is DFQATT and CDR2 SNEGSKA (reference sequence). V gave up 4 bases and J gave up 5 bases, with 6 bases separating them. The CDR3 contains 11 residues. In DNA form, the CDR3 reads TGCAGTGCTACGACGCACAATGAGCAGTTCTTC. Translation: CSATTHNEQFF.

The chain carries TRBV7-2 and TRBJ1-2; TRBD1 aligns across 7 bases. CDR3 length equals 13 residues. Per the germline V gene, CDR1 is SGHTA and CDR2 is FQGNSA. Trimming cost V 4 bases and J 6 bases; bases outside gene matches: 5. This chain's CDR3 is CASSSQGTDGYTF. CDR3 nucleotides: TGTGCCAGCAGCTCTCAGGGGACAGATGGCTACACCTTC.

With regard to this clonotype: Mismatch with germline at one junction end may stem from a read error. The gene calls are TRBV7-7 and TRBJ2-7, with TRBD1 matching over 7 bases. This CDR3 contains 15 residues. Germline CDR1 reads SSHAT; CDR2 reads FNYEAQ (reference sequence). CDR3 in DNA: TGTGCTAGCAGCCCCGGGACAGTCCCCTCCTACGAGCAGTACTTC. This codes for CASSPGTVPSYEQYF.

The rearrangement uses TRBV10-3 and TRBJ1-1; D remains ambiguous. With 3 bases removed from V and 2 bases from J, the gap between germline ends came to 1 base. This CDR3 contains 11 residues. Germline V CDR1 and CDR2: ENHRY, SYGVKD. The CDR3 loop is CAISDNTEAFF. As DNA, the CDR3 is TGTGCCATCAGTGACAACACTGAAGCTTTCTTT.

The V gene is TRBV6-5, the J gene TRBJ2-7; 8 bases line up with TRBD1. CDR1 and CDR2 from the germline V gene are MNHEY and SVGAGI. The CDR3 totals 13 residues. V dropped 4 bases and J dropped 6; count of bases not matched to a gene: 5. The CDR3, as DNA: TGTGCCAGCAGTTTCGGACAGGGAACCGAGCAGTACTTC. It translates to CASSFGQGTEQYF.

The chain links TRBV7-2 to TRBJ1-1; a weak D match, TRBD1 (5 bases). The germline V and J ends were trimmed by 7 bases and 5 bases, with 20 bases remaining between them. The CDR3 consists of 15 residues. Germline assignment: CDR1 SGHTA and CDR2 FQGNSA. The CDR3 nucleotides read TGTGCCAGCACTTCCTCCAAAGGAAGGGGTACTGAAGCTTTCTTT. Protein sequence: CASTSSKGRGTEAFF.

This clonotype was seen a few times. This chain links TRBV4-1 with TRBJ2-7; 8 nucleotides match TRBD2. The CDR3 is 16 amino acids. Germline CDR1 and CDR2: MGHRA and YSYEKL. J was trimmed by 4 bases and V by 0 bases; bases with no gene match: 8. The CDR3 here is CASSQDSRGGLYEQYF. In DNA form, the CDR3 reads TGCGCCAGCAGCCAAGATAGTCGGGGGGGGTTATACGAGCAGTACTTC.

The CDR3 region has the DNA TGCGCCAGCAGCCTTCTCATCGGGGAGCTGTTTTTT. It is translated as CASSLLIGELFF. The rearrangement links TRBV4-1 to TRBJ2-2; D uncertain. The CDR3 runs to 12 residues. V was clipped by 4 bases and J by 7 bases, with 7 bases between them. Germline CDR1 is MGHRA and CDR2 is YSYEKL.